The entry below gives a single T cell receptor beta chain sequence along with its context. Its antigen remains unidentified. The data derive from a study of graft-versus-host responses after intestinal transplantation. Whole-study context: Tacrolimus plus steroids were given to all recipients for roughly three years, preceded by anti-thymocyte globulin induction.

Data came from immunoSEQ multiplex PCR; TCRdb stores just in-frame clones and leaves some out. Of about 120,000 clones in the sample, approximately 90% were seen once. The CDR3 covers 13 residues. Trimming left V 3 bases short and J 4 bases short, with 7 bases between. The germline CDR1 and CDR2 sequences are SQVTM and ANQGSEA. The sample was unstimulated CD4+ T cells sorted from spleen or lymph node cells, taken before transplant. The clonotype originates from a human donor who was the organ donor for an intestinal transplant. This chain uses TRBV29-1 with TRBJ2-6; unclear D gene. The CDR3 bases are TGCAGCGTTGACTTAGCCGGGGCCAACGTCCTGACTTTC. Protein product: CSVDLAGANVLTF.